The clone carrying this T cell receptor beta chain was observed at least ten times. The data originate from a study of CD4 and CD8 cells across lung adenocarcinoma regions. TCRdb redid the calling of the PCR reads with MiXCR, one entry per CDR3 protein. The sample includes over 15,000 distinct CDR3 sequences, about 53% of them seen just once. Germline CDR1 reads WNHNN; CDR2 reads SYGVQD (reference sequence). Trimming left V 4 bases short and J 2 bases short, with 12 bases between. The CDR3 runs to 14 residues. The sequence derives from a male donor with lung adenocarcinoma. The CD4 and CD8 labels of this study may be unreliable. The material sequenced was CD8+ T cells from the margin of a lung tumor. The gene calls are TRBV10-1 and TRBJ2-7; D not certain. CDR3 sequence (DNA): TGCGCCAGCAGTGGGCAGGCAGTCACCTACGAGCAGTACTTC. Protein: CASSGQAVTYEQYF.